This T cell receptor (beta chain) stems from a study of blood T cell repertoires in COVID-19. Across the whole study: Specimens from acute and convalescent COVID-19 originated in the United States, Italy and Spain. Sources were T cells, B-cell-depleted T cells, or PBMCs; the material itself was cDNA or gDNA.

Under the authors' procedure: Amplification of reference gene primers was used by the study to estimate nucleated cell counts. Clones were read by immunoSEQ multiplex PCR, and TCRdb kept only the in-frame ones, dropping some. V and J calls and clone size come straight from that table; D and trimming were deduced from the DNA. The sample holds around 380,000 clones; 70% to 85% are singletons and the top ten take roughly 1.1%. The clonotype comes from a human donor with acute or convalescent COVID-19. The donor label of this sample is uncertain. Sequencing was done on a sample of peripheral blood.

The CDR3 reads CASVRGGLAGVTGELFF. In DNA, the CDR3 is TGTGCCAGCGTTCGGGGGGGACTAGCGGGAGTAACCGGGGAGCTGTTTTTT. The V call is TRBV2, the J call TRBJ2-2; TRBD2 matches 14 bases. CDR1 is SNHLY, CDR2 FYNNEI, per germline. Trimming at V came to 8 bases and at J to 5 bases, leaving 10 bases not matched to a gene. The CDR3 contains 17 residues.